The 14 T cell receptor beta chains below come from one sample, sequenced in a study of T cell repertoires in cytomegalovirus infection. TCRdb redid the calling of the reads with MiXCR, one entry per CDR3 protein. This sample has tens of thousands of distinct CDR3 sequences, with over 3.5% found just once. Sequenced material: PBMCs. The origin of the receptors is a human donor in good health (CMV status not recorded). Some clones in this sample may be carry-over from other donors' samples.

This clonotype was observed at least ten times. V is TRBV12-3 or TRBV12-4 and J is TRBJ2-1, with D perhaps matching TRBD2 (5 bases). V dropped 6 bases and J dropped 0 bases, with 12 bases sitting between them. This CDR3 contains 15 residues. In DNA, the CDR3 is TGTGCCAGCAGCTCAAGCGGCCCCTCCTACAATGAGCAGTTCTTC. It encodes CASSSSGPSYNEQFF.

The table lists this clonotype with many counts. The chain uses TRBV7-2 and TRBJ1-2; D is undetermined. This CDR3 is built from 13 residues. With 2 bases removed from V and 8 bases from J, the gap between germline ends came to 12 bases. In germline, CDR1 is SGHTA, CDR2 FQGNSA. CDR3 in amino acids: CASSLSVLGGYTF. The CDR3 DNA sequence: TGTGCCAGCAGCTTATCAGTGTTGGGAGGCTACACCTTC.

This clonotype appeared many times. This chain links TRBV7-2 with TRBJ1-1; D is uncertain. Germline V gives CDR1 SGHTA, CDR2 FQGNSA. The V end was cut by 5 bases, the J end by 0 bases, with 10 bases between. CDR3 length: 14 amino acids. The CDR3 spells CASSEEFMNTEAFF. The CDR3 DNA is TGTGCCAGCAGCGAAGAGTTTATGAACACTGAAGCTTTCTTT.

This clonotype was counted at least ten times. This chain uses TRBV18 with TRBJ1-2, with a weak D call TRBD1 (6 bases). The V gene's germline CDR1 is KGHSH and CDR2 LQKENI. The CDR3 contains 13 residues. Between the trimmed V and J ends, which lost 3 bases and 4 bases, there was a span of 9 bases. CDR3 bases: TGTGCCAGCTCACCGGAGGGGGGCTATGGCTACACCTTC. Amino acids: CASSPEGGYGYTF. The complete variable domain, with remaining parts taken from reference TRBV18 and TRBJ1-2, reads NAGVMQNPRHLVRRRGQEARLRCSPMKGHSHVYWYRQLPEEGLKFMVYLQKENIIDESGMPKERFSAEFPKEGPSILRIQQVVRGDSAAYFCASSPEGGYGYTFGSGTRLTVV.

This clonotype was counted at least ten times. V and J are TRBV7-2 and TRBJ1-1, with a possible D match to TRBD1 (5 bases). V was cut by 0 bases and J by 8 bases, with 10 bases left in between. CDR3 size: 13 residues. Looked up from germline, CDR1 is SGHTA and CDR2 is FQGNSA. CDR3: CASSLAHWDEAFF. The CDR3, as DNA: TGTGCCAGCAGCTTAGCGCATTGGGACGAAGCTTTCTTT.

This clonotype showed up many times. V gene TRBV7-2 combines with J gene TRBJ1-1; a possible D gene is TRBD1 (6 bases). CDR1 and CDR2 from the germline V gene are SGHTA and FQGNSA. This CDR3 has 14 amino acids. Trimming removed 2 bases from V and 6 bases from J, with 13 bases in between. The CDR3 protein is CASSLTGAYAEAFF. The CDR3 DNA reads as TGTGCCAGCAGCTTAACGGGGGCCTATGCTGAAGCTTTCTTT.

This clonotype was counted ten times or more. This sequence joins TRBV12-3 or TRBV12-4 and TRBJ1-3; D gene uncertain. V lost 6 bases to trimming and J lost 0 bases, with 12 bases between them. The CDR3 consists of 15 residues. CDR3 protein: CASRHWVISGNTIYF. The CDR3 coding sequence is TGTGCCAGCAGGCATTGGGTCATCTCTGGAAACACCATATATTTT.

This clonotype was detected many times. The J gene is TRBJ2-3, the V gene TRBV7-8; possibly TRBD2 for D (6 bases). CDR1 SGHVS and CDR2 FQNEAQ come from the germline V gene. Trimming left V 3 bases short and J 1 base short, with 8 bases between. The CDR3 extends over 14 amino acids. The CDR3 spells CASSFSGRTDTQYF. The CDR3 DNA sequence: TGTGCCAGCAGCTTCAGCGGGCGCACAGATACGCAGTATTTT.

This clonotype was counted many times. The rearrangement links TRBV27 to TRBJ2-3; TRBD2 aligns across 9 bases. Germline V gene sequence: CDR1 MNHEY, CDR2 SMNVEV (reference sequence). V shed 6 bases and J 0 bases; nucleotides not matched to a gene: 4. The CDR3 is 15 residues long. CDR3: CASSPSGVSTDTQYF. CDR3 coding DNA: TGTGCCAGCAGCCCTAGCGGGGTCAGCACAGATACGCAGTATTTT.

This clonotype has a count of ten or more. The chain links TRBV7-2 to TRBJ2-7; TRBD2 is a possible D gene (5 bases). The CDR3 totals 15 residues. Trimming stripped 1 base from V and 0 bases from J, with 10 bases between. CDR1 SGHTA and CDR2 FQGNSA come from the germline V gene. The CDR3 sequence: CASSLVTGSSYEQYF. The CDR3 DNA follows: TGTGCCAGCAGCTTAGTTACGGGAAGCTCCTACGAGCAGTACTTC.

This clonotype has a count of ten or more. The chain carries TRBV3-1 and TRBJ1-6, with a possible D match to TRBD1 (5 bases). This CDR3 comprises 18 residues. Trimming pared 4 bases from V and 6 bases from J, leaving 22 bases between. The germline gives CDR1 LGHDT, CDR2 YNNKEL (reference sequence). This CDR3 reads CASSPTILGGTVNSPLHF. The CDR3, as DNA: TGTGCCAGCAGCCCGACCATCCTCGGGGGAACTGTTAATTCACCCCTCCACTTT. Together with reference TRBV3-1 and TRBJ1-6, the CDR3 gives the full variable domain: DTAVSQTPKYLVTQMGNDKSIKCEQNLGHDTMYWYKQDSKKFLKIMFSYNNKELIINETVPNRFSPKSPDKAHLNLHINSLELGDSAVYFCASSPTILGGTVNSPLHFGNGTRLTVT.

This clonotype has at least ten counts. DNA of the CDR3: TGTGCCAGCAGCCTGCGACAGGGAGCCAAAAACATTCAGTACTTC. Its translation is CASSLRQGAKNIQYF. The V and J genes are TRBV7-2 and TRBJ2-4, with TRBD1 matching 7 bases. This CDR3 spans 15 amino acids. CDR1 is SGHTA, CDR2 FQGNSA, per germline. V trimming: 5 bases; J trimming: 0 bases; junction bases outside the gene matches: 4.

In its sample, this clonotype was seen many times. J is TRBJ2-3 and V is TRBV7-2, with TRBD2 as a possible D gene (6 bases). CDR1 is SGHTA and CDR2 is FQGNSA in the germline V gene. This CDR3 comprises 15 residues. V was cut by 5 bases and J by 6 bases, with 18 bases left in between. The CDR3 sequence: CASSGWGGKSDTQYF. CDR3 in DNA: TGTGCCAGCAGCGGATGGGGCGGGAAAAGTGATACGCAGTATTTT.

A note on this clonotype: A much larger clone is a single base away; this may be a read error. The chain couples TRBV6-5 to TRBJ1-5; D is ambiguous. The CDR3 is 13 residues long. Germline assignment: CDR1 MNHEY and CDR2 SVGAGI. Deletions cut 6 bases from V and 3 bases from J, with 9 bases between. This CDR3 is CASRQMSNQPQHF. CDR3 coding DNA: TGTGCCAGCAGGCAGATGTCCAATCAGCCCCAGCATTTT.